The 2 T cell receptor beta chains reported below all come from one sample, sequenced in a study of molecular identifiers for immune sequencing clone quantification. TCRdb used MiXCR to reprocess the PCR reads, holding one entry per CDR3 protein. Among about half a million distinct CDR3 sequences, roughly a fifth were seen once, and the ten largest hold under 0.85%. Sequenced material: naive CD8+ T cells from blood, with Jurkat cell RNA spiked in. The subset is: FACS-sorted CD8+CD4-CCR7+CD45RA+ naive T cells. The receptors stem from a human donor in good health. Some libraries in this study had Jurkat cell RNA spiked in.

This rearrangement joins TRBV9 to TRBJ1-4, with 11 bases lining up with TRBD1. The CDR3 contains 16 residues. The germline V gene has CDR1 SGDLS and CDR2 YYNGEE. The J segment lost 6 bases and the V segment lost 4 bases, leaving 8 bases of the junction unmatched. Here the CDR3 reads CASSRTGGSGYEKLFF. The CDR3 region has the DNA TGTGCCAGCAGCCGGACAGGGGGCTCTGGGTATGAAAAACTGTTTTTT.

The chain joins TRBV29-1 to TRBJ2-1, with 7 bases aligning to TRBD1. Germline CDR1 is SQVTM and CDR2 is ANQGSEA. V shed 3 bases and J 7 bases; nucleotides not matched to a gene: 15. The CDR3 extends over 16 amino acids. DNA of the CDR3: TGCAGCGTTGAGGTCGACAGGGTCCTGAGGGGGAATGAGCAGTTCTTC. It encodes CSVEVDRVLRGNEQFF.